This is a list of T cell receptor beta chains from one sample in a study of CD8 T cells in Susac syndrome. TCRdb reanalysed the immunoSEQ multiplex PCR reads using MiXCR and keeps one entry per CDR3 protein. The sample has roughly 400,000 distinct CDR3 sequences, 85% seen once. The sample comprised CD8+ T cells from PBMCs. The receptor set was obtained from a human donor with multiple sclerosis. Each CDR3 is given with its conserved first and last residue. The D gene is left open where the match is weak. Clone size appears in some rows only: once, few, many, or a class for an expanded clone.

D gene	clone size	V gene	J gene	CDR3 protein	CDR3 DNA
-	-	TRBV7-9	TRBJ2-7	CASLGGASYEQYF	TGTGCCAGCTTGGGGGGGGCTAGCTACGAGCAGTACTTC
TRBD1	-	TRBV9	TRBJ2-6	CASSPRTGGGSGANVLTF	TGTGCCAGCAGCCCTAGGACAGGGGGTGGGTCTGGGGCCAACGTCCTGACTTTC
-	-	TRBV29-1	TRBJ2-1	CSVPSYNEQFF	TGCAGCGTTCCCTCCTACAATGAGCAGTTCTTC
-	once	TRBV24-1	TRBJ2-2	CATSENPTDLNTGELFF	TGTGCCACCAGTGAAAACCCCACGGACTTGAACACCGGGGAGCTGTTTTTT
-	-	TRBV5-6	TRBJ2-7	CASSVSPSFYEQYF	TGTGCCAGCAGCGTAAGCCCTAGCTTCTACGAGCAGTACTTC
-	-	TRBV7-9	TRBJ2-1	CASSLDLSSEQFF	TGTGCCAGCAGCTTGGACTTAAGTAGTGAGCAGTTCTTC
-	once	TRBV28	TRBJ1-2	CASSLFLGLRGYTF	TGTGCCAGCAGTTTATTTCTGGGTTTGAGAGGCTACACCTTC
TRBD2	-	TRBV19	TRBJ2-7	CASSISGGNYEQYF	TGTGCCAGTAGTATTTCGGGGGGGAACTACGAGCAGTACTTC
-	-	TRBV12-3/TRBV12-4	TRBJ2-7	CASSDGGGLGYEQYF	TGTGCCAGCAGTGACGGGGGTGGGTTAGGCTACGAGCAGTACTTC
-	-	TRBV12-3/TRBV12-4	TRBJ2-2	CASSSDFDGELFF	TGTGCCAGCAGTTCGGATTTTGACGGGGAGCTGTTTTTT
-	-	TRBV5-8	TRBJ2-7	CASSDLRAPGDHNYEQYF	TGTGCCAGCAGCGACTTGAGGGCCCCGGGTGACCATAACTACGAGCAGTACTTC
-	few	TRBV27	TRBJ1-1	CASRSGLGTEAFF	TGTGCCAGCAGGTCGGGTCTTGGCACTGAAGCTTTCTTT
TRBD1	-	TRBV6-1	TRBJ2-3	CASKTTIRRQGWADTQYF	TGTGCCAGCAAAACAACTATCCGTCGACAGGGTTGGGCAGATACGCAGTATTTT
-	few	TRBV5-1	TRBJ1-2	CASSDGEGYTF	TGCGCCAGCAGTGACGGGGAAGGCTACACCTTC
-	-	TRBV7-7	TRBJ2-3	CASSPRQGSLDTQYF	TGTGCCAGCAGCCCCCGCCAGGGGAGCCTAGATACGCAGTATTTT
-	-	TRBV30	TRBJ1-6	CAWNRDNSPLHF	TGTGCCTGGAACAGGGACAATTCACCCCTCCACTTT
TRBD1	-	TRBV27	TRBJ1-5	CASSSQSTGANQPQHF	TGTGCCAGCAGTTCGCAATCGACAGGGGCAAATCAGCCCCAGCATTTT
-	-	TRBV10-3	TRBJ2-7	CAISEGGNYEQYF	TGTGCCATCAGTGAGGGGGGAAACTACGAGCAGTACTTC
-	-	TRBV4-1	TRBJ1-2	CASSQSPSANGYTF	TGCGCCAGCAGCCAATCCCCCAGCGCAAATGGCTACACCTTC
TRBD2	once	TRBV6-5	TRBJ2-2	CASSYLRTSGGNTGELFF	TGTGCCAGCAGTTACTTGAGGACTAGCGGGGGGAACACCGGGGAGCTGTTTTTT
-	-	TRBV6-1	TRBJ1-6	CASSGPSGGDSYNSPLHF	TGTGCCAGCAGTGGTCCATCCGGGGGGGATTCCTATAATTCACCCCTCCACTTT
-	-	TRBV29-1	TRBJ2-5	CSVGTAQETQYF	TGCAGCGTTGGGACGGCTCAAGAGACCCAGTACTTC
-	-	TRBV20-1	TRBJ2-3	CSSRGGPGTDTQYF	TGCAGCTCCCGCGGGGGCCCTGGCACAGATACGCAGTATTTT
-	-	TRBV27	TRBJ2-3	CASSWVSADTQYF	TGTGCCAGCAGTTGGGTTTCGGCAGATACGCAGTATTTT
TRBD1	-	TRBV11-2	TRBJ2-7	CASSPRDRHYEQYF	TGTGCCAGCAGCCCCCGGGACAGGCACTACGAGCAGTACTTC
TRBD2	-	TRBV27	TRBJ2-2	CASTPGTSGYTGELFF	TGTGCCAGCACCCCGGGGACTAGCGGCTACACCGGGGAGCTGTTTTTT
-	few	TRBV27	TRBJ1-4	CASSLLGGTNEKLFF	TGTGCCAGCAGTTTATTGGGCGGAACTAATGAAAAACTGTTTTTT
-	-	TRBV11-2	TRBJ2-2	CASSLVAETNTGELFF	TGTGCCAGCAGCTTAGTTGCGGAAACGAACACCGGGGAGCTGTTTTTT
-	-	TRBV29-1	TRBJ1-2	CSDDGGRFGGYTF	TGCAGCGACGACGGGGGACGCTTTGGTGGCTACACCTTC
-	-	TRBV20-1	TRBJ2-7	CSARGLQGYEQYF	TGCAGTGCTAGAGGTCTTCAGGGTTACGAGCAGTACTTC
-	-	TRBV11-2	TRBJ2-7	CASSLVWRTERYEQYF	TGTGCCAGCAGCTTAGTATGGAGGACAGAGCGTTACGAGCAGTACTTC
TRBD1	once	TRBV19	TRBJ1-5	CASTPTGGVRWDQPQHF	TGTGCCAGTACTCCGACAGGGGGCGTCAGGTGGGATCAGCCCCAGCATTTT
-	once	TRBV29-1	TRBJ2-7	CSVEGGQRYEQYF	TGCAGCGTTGAGGGGGGACAAAGGTACGAGCAGTACTTC